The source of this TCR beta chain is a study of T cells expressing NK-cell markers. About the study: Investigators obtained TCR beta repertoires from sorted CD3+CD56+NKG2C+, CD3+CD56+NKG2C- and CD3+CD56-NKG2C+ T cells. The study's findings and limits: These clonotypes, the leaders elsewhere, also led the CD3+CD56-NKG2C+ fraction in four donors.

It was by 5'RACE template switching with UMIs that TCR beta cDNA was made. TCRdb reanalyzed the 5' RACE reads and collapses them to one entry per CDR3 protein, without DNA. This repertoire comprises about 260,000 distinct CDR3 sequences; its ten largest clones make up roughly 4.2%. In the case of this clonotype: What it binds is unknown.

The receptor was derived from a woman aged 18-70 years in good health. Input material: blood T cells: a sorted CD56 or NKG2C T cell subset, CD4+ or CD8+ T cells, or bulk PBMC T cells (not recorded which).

CDR3 residues: CSAREVRVGNNEQFF. The chain links TRBV20-1 to TRBJ2-1. From germline, CDR1 is DFQATT and CDR2 SNEGSKA (reference sequence). CDR3 size: 15 residues.